This T cell receptor (beta chain) was identified during a study of CD8 T cells in Susac syndrome. General observations from the study: The study conceded that relatively few individuals underwent its TCR sequencing and HLA analysis.

The RNA, about 0.45 to 1 ug, was put through reverse transcription using random hexamers. From the immunoSEQ multiplex PCR reads, TCRdb called clonotypes with MiXCR, one entry per CDR3 protein. The data contain over 130,000 distinct CDR3 sequences, about 95% of them seen just once; the ten biggest clones take up about 0.11%. A remark on this clonotype: Its antigen is not identified.

V lost 6 bases and J lost 0; bases outside the gene matches: 8. The length of the CDR3 is 15 residues. Germline values: CDR1 MNHNS, CDR2 SASEGT. Sequencing of TCR beta was performed on blood CD8+ and CD4+ T cells. The chain employs TRBV6-1 and TRBJ2-7, with 7 bases matching TRBD1. The origin of this receptor is a human donor with multiple sclerosis. Input material: CD4+ T cells from PBMCs. The CDR3 sequence is CASRIDRVGSYEQYF. The CDR3 nucleotides are TGTGCCAGCAGGATTGACAGGGTCGGCTCCTACGAGCAGTACTTC.